What follows describes a single T cell receptor (beta chain). The data were obtained in a study of CD8 T cells in ankylosing spondylitis. One entry per CDR3 protein results from TCRdb running MiXCR on the 5' RACE reads. The sample contains 150,000 to 200,000 distinct CDR3 sequences, approximately 32% of which appear only once. This CDR3 is built from 15 residues. Germline V gives CDR1 DFQATT, CDR2 SNEGSKA (reference sequence). V shed 5 bases and J shed 4 bases, with 21 bases lying between them. The source of this sequence is a male donor with ankylosing spondylitis. The genes are TRBV20-1 and TRBJ2-7; D unclear. Specimen: synovial fluid, either unsorted or a sorted T cell fraction (not recorded which). In DNA, the CDR3 is TGCAGTGCTCCACCCCCGACTCAAGGTTCGTACGAGCAGTACTTC. Translating gives CSAPPPTQGSYEQYF.